Following are 20 T cell receptor beta chains from one sample sequenced in a study of control samples from healthy donors and cancer patients (dated by TCRdb to the early 2020s). Library prep was done by the immunoSEQ multiplex PCR assay. TCRdb re-hosts the immuneACCESS table, in-frame sequences only. Its copies lack some clones; in the studies checked, an unresolved V gene accounts for under half of them, and the cause for the rest is not known. The sample table shows about 110,000 clones, and less than 95% are seen once. The top ten clonotypes cover 4% to 5.5% of the sample. Sequenced: blood. Receptors originate from a human donor in good health. The donor label of this sample is uncertain.

The sample holds one count of this clone. The chain combines TRBV11-2 with TRBJ2-3; TRBD1 is a possible D gene (6 bases). Germline loops: CDR1 SGHAT, CDR2 FQNNGV. Trimming cost V 5 bases and J 8 bases, with 14 bases left between them. The CDR3 covers 13 residues. The CDR3 sequence is CASSTQGRGTQYF. CDR3 coding DNA: TGTGCCAGCAGCACACAGGGAAGGGGTACGCAGTATTTT.

This chain uses TRBV12-3 or TRBV12-4 with TRBJ2-3; D remains ambiguous. The CDR3 sequence is 13 residues long. Trimming took 1 base from V and 2 from J, leaving 4 bases between them. This CDR3 reads CASSLGHTDTQYF. In DNA, the CDR3 is TGTGCCAGCAGTTTAGGGCACACAGATACGCAGTATTTT.

This chain joins TRBV6-5 and TRBJ1-5; the match to TRBD1 covers 7 bases. The CDR3 length is 14 residues. Per germline, CDR1 MNHEY and CDR2 SVGAGI. Trimming at V came to 8 bases and at J to 3 bases, leaving 7 bases not matched to a gene. This chain's CDR3 is CASSWTGTNQPQHF. The CDR3 DNA is TGTGCCAGCTCTTGGACAGGTACCAATCAGCCCCAGCATTTT.

This chain links TRBV5-1 with TRBJ2-1, with 9 bases lining up with TRBD2. Trimming removed 3 bases from V and 2 bases from J; junction bases left unmatched: 6. This CDR3 region has 16 residues. Germline CDR1 reads SGHRS; CDR2 reads YFSETQ. The CDR3 nucleotides are TGCGCCAGCAGCTCCGCGGGGGGGCACACCTACAATGAGCAGTTCTTC. Its translation is CASSSAGGHTYNEQFF.

The chain joins TRBV6-5 to TRBJ1-1; D is ambiguous. This CDR3 comprises 13 residues. Germline CDR1 and CDR2: MNHEY and SVGAGI. V was clipped by 6 bases and J by 1 base, with 9 bases between them. DNA of the CDR3: TGTGCCAGCAGCGCGGGGAGGAACACTGAAGCTTTCTTT. Translating gives CASSAGRNTEAFF.

The chain combines TRBV19 with TRBJ2-6; D unclear. CDR3 size: 14 residues. Germline CDR1 reads LNHDA; CDR2 reads SQIVND (reference sequence). Between the trimmed V and J ends, which lost 7 bases and 1 base, there was a span of 8 bases. CDR3 nucleotides: TGTGCCAGTACCGAACAATCTGGGGCCAACGTCCTGACTTTC. Translation gives CASTEQSGANVLTF.

The rearrangement joins TRBV7-2 to TRBJ1-2; D unclear. The CDR3 sequence is 15 residues long. V shed 2 bases and J shed 4 bases, with 14 bases lying between them. The germline gives CDR1 SGHTA, CDR2 FQGNSA. The CDR3 is CASSLRSGGRYGYTF. CDR3 DNA: TGTGCCAGCAGCTTACGCTCTGGTGGTCGCTATGGCTACACCTTC.

This clone was detected only once. The gene calls are TRBV7-9 and TRBJ2-5; D may be TRBD2 (5 bases). In germline, CDR1 is SEHNR, CDR2 FQNEAQ (reference sequence). The V end lost 4 bases, the J end lost 9 bases, and 9 bases lay between the germline ends. This CDR3 contains 11 residues. The CDR3, as DNA: TGTGCCAGCAGCTCCGGGGAACCCCAGTACTTC. Translating it yields CASSSGEPQYF.

V gene TRBV5-5 combines with J gene TRBJ2-3; D is possibly TRBD1 or TRBD2 (7 bases each). The length of the CDR3 is 14 residues. Germline assignment: CDR1 SGHKS and CDR2 YYEKEE (reference sequence). V was clipped by 4 bases and J by 6 bases, with 15 bases between them. CDR3 nucleotide sequence: TGTGCCAGCAGCGTGCGGCAGGGGGGGGATACGCAGTATTTT. It encodes CASSVRQGGDTQYF.

This CDR3 reads CASSLYVAGAYEQYF. The CDR3 DNA reads as TGTGCCAGCAGCTTGTATGTCGCGGGAGCCTACGAGCAGTACTTC. The chain has TRBV5-6 and TRBJ2-7, with 7 bases matching TRBD2. This CDR3 contains 15 residues. The germline CDR1 and CDR2 sequences are SGHDT and YYEEEE. J was trimmed by 2 bases and V by 1 base; bases with no gene match: 6.

The genes are TRBV19 and TRBJ1-2; D unresolved. Germline CDR1 and CDR2: LNHDA and SQIVND (reference sequence). The CDR3 sequence is 14 residues long. V lost 4 bases to trimming and J lost 4 bases, with 13 bases between them. In nucleotides, the CDR3 is TGTGCCAGTAGTACCGGAAACACGCTCTATGGCTACACCTTC. It is translated as CASSTGNTLYGYTF.

This chain links TRBV2 with TRBJ2-7; 13 positions match TRBD2. Germline-derived CDR1 and CDR2 are SNHLY and FYNNEI. V gave up 10 bases and J gave up 4 bases; unmatched junction bases: 4. The CDR3 length is 13 residues. The CDR3 DNA follows: TGTGCCATCTGGACTAGCGGGGGATACGAGCAGTACGTC. It is translated as CAIWTSGGYEQYV.

The chain couples TRBV6-5 to TRBJ1-3, with no clear D. There are 12 residues in the CDR3. Germline CDR1 is MNHEY and CDR2 is SVGAGI. The V end was cut by 6 bases, the J end by 4 bases, with 7 bases between. CDR3 in amino acids: CASRAGGNTIYF. The CDR3 DNA reads TGTGCCAGCAGGGCGGGGGGAAACACCATATATTTT.

The chain joins TRBV7-8 to TRBJ1-3, with 9 bases lining up with TRBD1. With V trimmed by 4 bases and J by 0 bases, 10 bases remained unmatched. CDR3 length: 18 residues. Germline V CDR1 and CDR2: SGHVS, FQNEAQ. The CDR3 protein is CASSYGTGLASSGNTIYF. CDR3 bases: TGTGCCAGCAGCTACGGGACAGGGTTGGCGAGCTCTGGAAACACCATATATTTT.

CDR3 protein: CASSLGSDTQYF. In DNA, the CDR3 is TGTGCCAGCAGCTTAGGTTCAGATACGCAGTATTTT. The chain recombines TRBV11-3 with TRBJ2-3; the D is unclear. V lost 1 base and J 4 bases, leaving 3 bases between the germline ends. This CDR3 is built from 12 residues. Germline assignment: CDR1 SGHNT and CDR2 YENEEA.

The V gene is TRBV18, the J gene TRBJ1-1, with 9 bases aligning to TRBD1. V dropped 5 bases and J dropped 0; count of bases not matched to a gene: 7. Germline-derived CDR1 and CDR2 are KGHSH and LQKENI. The CDR3 covers 16 residues. CDR3 sequence (DNA): TGTGCCAGCTCATCTGGGACAGGGTCCATGAACACTGAAGCTTTCTTT. It translates to CASSSGTGSMNTEAFF.

The CDR3 DNA reads as TGTGCCAGCAGGGGACAGCGGGGAACTTGGTCCTCCTACGAGCAGTACTTC. Its protein is CASRGQRGTWSSYEQYF. The rearrangement uses TRBV27 and TRBJ2-7; D tentatively fits TRBD1 or TRBD2 (7 bases each). V gave up 6 bases and J gave up 0 bases, with 21 bases separating them. The CDR3 runs to 17 residues. The germline CDR1 and CDR2 sequences are MNHEY and SMNVEV (reference sequence).

The sample holds one count of this clone. The rearrangement uses TRBV30 and TRBJ1-6; D is ambiguous. The CDR3 extends over 14 amino acids. Germline lookup yields CDR1 GTSNPN and CDR2 SVGIG (reference sequence). V was cut by 3 bases and J by 7 bases, with 13 bases left in between. CDR3 residues: CAWSSATRNSPLHF. CDR3 DNA sequence: TGTGCCTGGAGCAGCGCAACGAGGAATTCACCCCTCCACTTT. Full variable domain (remainder filled in from reference TRBV30 and TRBJ1-6): SQTIHQWPATLVQPVGSPLSLECTVEGTSNPNLYWYRQAAGRGLQLLFYSVGIGQISSEVPQNLSASRPQDRQFILSSKKLLLSDSGFYLCAWSSATRNSPLHFGNGTRLTVT.

V is TRBV24-1 and J is TRBJ2-1, with TRBD2 matching over 9 bases. J was trimmed by 5 bases and V by 3 bases; bases with no gene match: 4. Germline values: CDR1 KGHDR, CDR2 SFDVKD. CDR3 length: 15 residues. CDR3 sequence reads: CATSDEAGGHNEQFF. The CDR3 DNA follows: TGTGCCACCAGTGATGAAGCGGGGGGCCACAATGAGCAGTTCTTC.

The V and J genes are TRBV5-6 and TRBJ2-2; possible D gene TRBD1, 5 bases. Deletions cut 0 bases from V and 5 bases from J, with 8 bases between. Germline CDR1 is SGHDT and CDR2 is YYEEEE. The CDR3 sequence is 14 residues long. Written as DNA, the CDR3 is TGTGCCAGCAGCTTGGATCCAGGGACCGGGGAGCTGTTTTTT. Protein: CASSLDPGTGELFF.